One sample yielded the 31 T cell receptor beta chains listed below, sequenced in a study of siplizumab effects on memory and regulatory T cells. Sequencing was performed with immunoSEQ multiplex PCR; in TCRdb, only in-frame clones are kept and a portion is missing. The table shows tens of thousands of clones, with about 96% occurring only once. The source material was naive CD8+ T cells sorted from blood. The receptors were gathered from a human donor in good health.

J is TRBJ2-1 and V is TRBV7-8; D is possibly TRBD2 (5 bases). The V gene's germline CDR1 is SGHVS and CDR2 FQNEAQ. V shed 5 bases and J shed 8 bases, with 10 bases lying between them. This CDR3 contains 12 residues. DNA for the CDR3: TGTGCCAGCAGCCGGTTTAGCGATGAGCAGTTCTTC. This gives the protein CASSRFSDEQFF.

The genes are TRBV7-9 and TRBJ2-7; no definite D call. The germline V gene encodes CDR1 SEHNR and CDR2 FQNEAQ (reference sequence). With 6 bases removed from V and 0 bases from J, the gap between germline ends came to 9 bases. CDR3 length: 13 residues. CDR3 sequence reads: CASSFPGSYEQYF. Here the CDR3 DNA reads TGTGCCAGCAGTTTTCCGGGCTCCTACGAGCAGTACTTC.

V and J are TRBV6-5 and TRBJ1-1; 8 nucleotides line up with TRBD1. CDR1 is MNHEY, CDR2 SVGAGI, per germline. The CDR3 extends over 12 amino acids. Trimming at V came to 8 bases and at J to 7 bases, leaving 6 bases not matched to a gene. CDR3: CASRTGTLEAFF. CDR3 sequence (DNA): TGTGCCAGCCGGACAGGGACCCTTGAAGCTTTCTTT.

The chain uses TRBV5-5 and TRBJ1-1; D unresolved. V was shortened by 0 bases and J by 4 bases, with 7 bases between the two germline ends. CDR3 length: 13 amino acids. Germline assignment: CDR1 SGHKS and CDR2 YYEKEE (reference sequence). DNA for the CDR3: TGTGCCAGCAGCTTGGGGATGGGCACTGAAGCTTTCTTT. Translating it yields CASSLGMGTEAFF.

V and J are TRBV30 and TRBJ1-5; 10 bases match TRBD1. There are 15 residues in the CDR3. Germline V gives CDR1 GTSNPN, CDR2 SVGIG (reference sequence). V was clipped by 0 bases and J by 5 bases; unmatched bases: 4. As DNA, the CDR3 is TGTGCCTGGAGTGTAGGACAGGGGGTTGATCAGCCCCAGCATTTT. Translated: CAWSVGQGVDQPQHF.

The chain has TRBV7-7 and TRBJ2-3; TRBD2 matches 10 bases. CDR1 and CDR2 from the germline V gene are SSHAT and FNYEAQ (reference sequence). The V segment lost 10 bases and the J segment 4 bases; nucleotides outside the gene matches: 17. The CDR3 covers 17 residues. CDR3 amino acids: CATSLLASGGAADTQYF. The CDR3 DNA reads as TGTGCCACCTCGCTACTGGCCAGCGGGGGGGCCGCAGATACGCAGTATTTT.

The chain is built from TRBV2 and TRBJ1-2; maybe TRBD1 (5 bases). There are 14 residues in the CDR3. Germline V gene data show CDR1 as SNHLY and CDR2 as FYNNEI. The V end lost 7 bases, the J end lost 6 bases, and 18 bases lay between the germline ends. The CDR3 DNA follows: TGTGCCAGCACGGGGACGGCCCTGTACCATGGCTACACCTTC. This codes for CASTGTALYHGYTF. The full variable domain, in which reference TRBV2 and TRBJ1-2 provide the parts outside the CDR3, is EPEVTQTPSHQVTQMGQEVILRCVPISNHLYFYWYRQILGQKVEFLVSFYNNEISEKSEIFDDQFSVERPDGSNFTLKIRSTKLEDSAMYFCASTGTALYHGYTFGSGTRLTVV.

J is TRBJ2-2 and V is TRBV7-5; the listed D gene, TRBD2, was not tested against the DNA. TRBV7-5 is reported as a pseudogene. The CDR3 contains 15 residues. The CDR3 is CVRRKERGMDGELFF. DNA for the CDR3: TGTGTCAGAAGAAAAGAACGGGGAATGGACGGGGAGCTGTTTTTT.

The rearrangement uses TRBV11-2 and TRBJ2-7, with D possibly being TRBD2 (6 bases). Trimming took off 1 base at V and 0 bases at J, with 7 bases between the two ends. Germline values: CDR1 SGHAT, CDR2 FQNNGV. The CDR3 length is 14 residues. CDR3: CASSLAGVSYEQYF. In DNA form, the CDR3 reads TGTGCCAGCAGCTTAGCGGGGGTCTCCTACGAGCAGTACTTC.

This chain joins TRBV7-9 and TRBJ1-1; D is possibly TRBD1 (5 bases). This CDR3 region has 12 residues. V lost 3 bases and J lost 7, with 9 bases in between. The germline V gene encodes CDR1 SEHNR and CDR2 FQNEAQ (reference sequence). CDR3 residues: CASSLGHVEAFF. For the CDR3, the DNA is TGTGCCAGCAGCTTGGGGCATGTTGAAGCTTTCTTT.

V gene TRBV5-4 combines with J gene TRBJ2-1; 8 bases align to TRBD1. Trimming at V came to 4 bases and at J to 7 bases, leaving 4 bases not matched to a gene. The CDR3 spans 13 residues. Looked up from germline, CDR1 is SGHNT and CDR2 is YYREEE (reference sequence). The CDR3 sequence is CASSQDRGNEQFF. In nucleotides, the CDR3 is TGTGCCAGCAGCCAAGACAGGGGAAATGAGCAGTTCTTC.

The rearrangement uses TRBV27 and TRBJ1-5; TRBD1 agrees at 11 bases. Germline CDR1 is MNHEY and CDR2 is SMNVEV (reference sequence). This CDR3 spans 14 amino acids. J gave up 6 bases and V 5 bases, and 3 bases lay outside the gene matches. The CDR3 coding sequence is TGTGCCAGCAGTGTAGGGACAGGGGGTCAGCCCCAGCATTTT. The encoded protein is CASSVGTGGQPQHF.

V is TRBV28 and J is TRBJ1-5; unclear D gene. Germline CDR1 and CDR2: MDHEN and SYDVKM. This CDR3 spans 13 amino acids. V lost 6 bases to trimming and J lost 5 bases, with 11 bases between them. The chain's CDR3 is CASRGLLDQPQHF. Here the CDR3 DNA reads TGTGCCAGCAGAGGCCTCTTGGATCAGCCCCAGCATTTT. The variable domain in full, with the rest retrieved from reference TRBV28 and TRBJ1-5, is DVKVTQSSRYLVKRTGEKVFLECVQDMDHENMFWYRQDPGLGLRLIYFSYDVKMKEKGDIPEGYSVSREKKERFSLILESASTNQTSMYLCASRGLLDQPQHFGDGTRLSIL.

CDR3 residues: CASSGPTLAKNIQYF. CDR3 in DNA: TGTGCCAGCAGTGGCCCCACCCTAGCCAAAAACATTCAGTACTTC. The V and J genes are TRBV25-1 and TRBJ2-4; no firm D call. V was shortened by 4 bases and J by 0 bases, with 10 bases between the two germline ends. CDR1 is MGHDK and CDR2 is SYGVNS in the germline V gene. The CDR3 loop spans 15 amino acids.

The chain is built from TRBV28 and TRBJ2-4; D unclear. CDR1 MDHEN and CDR2 SYDVKM come from the germline V gene. This CDR3 is 14 amino acids long. V gave up 10 bases and J gave up 2 bases, with 15 bases separating them. In DNA form, the CDR3 reads TGTGCCACCTCCCTGGACGGATCCAAAAACATTCAGTACTTC. As protein: CATSLDGSKNIQYF.

Only one count was recorded for this clone. V is TRBV4-3 and J is TRBJ1-6; tentative D call: TRBD1 (6 bases). V lost 4 bases and J 9 bases, leaving 25 bases between the germline ends. The CDR3 has 18 residues. CDR1 and CDR2 from the germline V gene are LGHNA and YSLEER. CDR3 in amino acids: CASSLTPGGESGTSPLHF. The DNA for the CDR3 is TGCGCCAGCAGCCTCACCCCGGGGGGCGAGTCAGGAACTTCACCCCTCCACTTT.

The chain couples TRBV6-6 to TRBJ2-7; D is perhaps TRBD2 (5 bases). Germline CDR1 reads MNHNY; CDR2 reads SVGAGI (reference sequence). V lost 0 bases and J 7 bases, leaving 16 bases between the germline ends. The CDR3 extends over 15 amino acids. The chain's CDR3 is CASSYSRAPGEEQYF. Here the CDR3 DNA reads TGTGCCAGCAGTTACTCGAGGGCTCCCGGAGAAGAGCAGTACTTC.

The chain employs TRBV5-1 and TRBJ2-7, with 9 bases identical to TRBD2. The germline V gene has CDR1 SGHRS and CDR2 YFSETQ. This CDR3 region has 15 residues. With V trimmed by 1 base and J by 5 bases, 7 bases remained unmatched. CDR3 in amino acids: CASSLSGGGGDEQYF. The CDR3 region has the DNA TGCGCCAGCAGCTTGAGCGGCGGGGGGGGAGACGAGCAGTACTTC.

This chain uses TRBV19 with TRBJ2-2; D may be TRBD1 (6 bases). V was trimmed by 6 bases and J by 0 bases, leaving 17 bases between them. The CDR3 runs to 17 residues. The germline V gene has CDR1 LNHDA and CDR2 SQIVND (reference sequence). CDR3 nucleotide sequence: TGTGCCAGTAGGGGGGCCGGGACCATAGCGAACACCGGGGAGCTGTTTTTT. Its protein product is CASRGAGTIANTGELFF.

This rearrangement joins TRBV7-6 to TRBJ2-7; D is ambiguous. With 2 bases removed from V and 3 bases from J, the gap between germline ends came to 8 bases. Germline V CDR1 and CDR2: SGHVS, FNYEAQ. CDR3 length: 13 residues. CDR3 DNA sequence: TGTGCCAGCAGCTTAACTCCAGACTACGAGCAGTACTTC. Its protein is CASSLTPDYEQYF.

The J gene is TRBJ1-4, the V gene TRBV7-2; D gene unclear. V dropped 1 base and J dropped 2 bases, with 5 bases sitting between them. CDR3 length equals 14 residues. CDR1 is SGHTA, CDR2 FQGNSA, per germline. CDR3 DNA sequence: TGTGCCAGCAGCTTAGACACCACTAATGAAAAACTGTTTTTT. It encodes CASSLDTTNEKLFF.

A single count supports this clone. The chain joins TRBV29-1 to TRBJ2-3; D perhaps matches TRBD2 (7 bases). From germline, CDR1 is SQVTM and CDR2 ANQGSEA. CDR3 length: 14 amino acids. Trimming cost V 2 bases and J 3 bases, with 12 bases left between them. CDR3 coding DNA: TGCAGCGTTGAACCGGGGGGCGCAACAGATACGCAGTATTTT. Amino acid sequence: CSVEPGGATDTQYF.

J is TRBJ2-6 and V is TRBV9; D is uncertain. Trimming removed 3 bases from V and 4 bases from J, with 14 bases in between. This CDR3 is 16 amino acids long. The germline V gene encodes CDR1 SGDLS and CDR2 YYNGEE. The chain's CDR3 is CASSADGAGGANVLTF. CDR3 nucleotides: TGTGCCAGCAGCGCGGACGGTGCCGGGGGGGCCAACGTCCTGACTTTC.

V is TRBV11-2 and J is TRBJ2-7, with D maybe TRBD1 (5 bases). Trimming cost V 5 bases and J 3 bases, with 17 bases left between them. Germline V gene data show CDR1 as SGHAT and CDR2 as FQNNGV. CDR3 length: 15 amino acids. CDR3 sequence reads: CASSESPTAIYEQYF. As DNA, the CDR3 is TGTGCCAGCAGCGAGAGCCCGACAGCCATCTACGAGCAGTACTTC.

The chain has TRBV23-1 and TRBJ1-3; D gene unclear. TRBV23-1 is annotated as an ORF whose role is uncertain. The CDR3 spans 15 residues. V lost 2 bases and J lost 6, with 14 bases in between. CDR3 residues: CASSQEGCQENTIYF. CDR3 nucleotides: TGCGCCAGCAGTCAAGAGGGATGTCAGGAAAACACCATATATTTT.

The chain combines TRBV27 with TRBJ1-1, with 7 nucleotides matching TRBD1. CDR1 and CDR2 (germline): MNHEY, SMNVEV (reference sequence). Trimming at V came to 2 bases and at J to 4 bases, leaving 4 bases not matched to a gene. This CDR3 has 14 amino acids. CDR3 bases: TGTGCCAGCAGTTTAAGGCAGGGGGTCACTGAAGCTTTCTTT. This sequence encodes CASSLRQGVTEAFF.

This clone was detected only once. The rearrangement links TRBV7-8 to TRBJ1-1; D remains unclear. The germline V and J ends were trimmed by 0 bases and 0 bases, with 5 bases remaining between them. The CDR3 length is 14 residues. CDR1 and CDR2 (germline): SGHVS, FQNEAQ. The CDR3 here is CASSLAYLNTEAFF. CDR3 DNA: TGTGCCAGCAGCTTAGCATACTTGAACACTGAAGCTTTCTTT.

This chain joins TRBV4-1 and TRBJ1-1, with D tentatively TRBD1 (6 bases). Trimming left V 6 bases short and J 5 bases short, with 13 bases between. This CDR3 region has 13 residues. Germline V lookup: CDR1 MGHRA, CDR2 YSYEKL. The chain's CDR3 is CASRRGAQTEAFF. Here the CDR3 DNA reads TGCGCCAGCAGGCGGGGGGCTCAGACTGAAGCTTTCTTT.

The chain joins TRBV13 to TRBJ2-1, with D perhaps TRBD2 (5 bases). The V end lost 5 bases, the J end lost 8 bases, and 10 bases lay between the germline ends. CDR1 PRHDT and CDR2 FYEKMQ come from the germline V gene (reference sequence). The CDR3 is 12 residues long. For the CDR3, the DNA is TGTGCCAGCAGCCTCGGGGTCTATGAGCAGTTCTTC. This gives the protein CASSLGVYEQFF. The full variable domain, completed using reference TRBV13 and TRBJ2-1, is AAGVIQSPRHLIKEKRETATLKCYPIPRHDTVYWYQQGPGQDPQFLISFYEKMQSDKGSIPDRFSAQQFSDYHSELNMSSLELGDSALYFCASSLGVYEQFFGPGTRLTVL.

This chain uses TRBV29-1 with TRBJ2-5; 8 nucleotides match TRBD1. The CDR3 has 15 amino acids. Trimming cost V 2 bases and J 1 base; bases outside gene matches: 6. Germline V CDR1 and CDR2: SQVTM, ANQGSEA. The CDR3 reads CSVEQGAVLQETQYF. In DNA, the CDR3 is TGCAGCGTTGAACAGGGGGCGGTCCTCCAAGAGACCCAGTACTTC.

The V and J genes are TRBV7-9 and TRBJ2-3; no clear D gene. Per the germline V gene, CDR1 is SEHNR and CDR2 is FQNEAQ (reference sequence). The germline V and J ends were trimmed by 2 bases and 6 bases, with 9 bases remaining between them. CDR3 length: 13 residues. The CDR3 region has the DNA TGTGCCAGCAGCTTAAATTCGGCCGATACGCAGTATTTT. It yields the protein CASSLNSADTQYF.